Listed below are T cell receptor beta chains from one sample, sequenced in a study of identical twins. Using its own MiXCR run on the 5' RACE reads, TCRdb lists one record per CDR3 protein. The sample lists roughly 220,000 distinct CDR3 sequences; under 8.5% were seen once. These data were likewise used in another study, on T cells expressing NK-cell markers.

The sequencing input was CD8+ T cells sorted from blood. Every receptor here comes from a young woman in good health. CDR3s include the opening cysteine and the closing phenylalanine or tryptophan. Fields, in order: CDR3 protein, CDR3 DNA, J gene, V gene, D gene, clone size. D genes are given only for firm matches. Only some rows state a clone size, as once, few, many or a class for expanded clones.

CDR3: CASNDRGGGSPQHF; DNA: TGTGCCAGCAATGACAGGGGGGGAGGCAGCCCCCAGCATTTT; J: TRBJ1-5; V: TRBV12-3/TRBV12-4; D: TRBD1; size: .
CDR3: CASSPEGGVQYF; DNA: TGCGCCAGCAGTCCTGAAGGGGGGGTCCAGTACTTC; J: TRBJ2-5; V: TRBV5-1; D: .; size: few
CDR3: CASSLTDKWDYEQYF; DNA: TGTGCCAGCAGCTTAACCGACAAGTGGGATTACGAGCAGTACTTC; J: TRBJ2-7; V: TRBV7-9; D: .; size: many
CDR3: CSAQGLAAYEQYF; DNA: TGCAGTGCCCAGGGACTAGCGGCTTACGAGCAGTACTTC; J: TRBJ2-7; V: TRBV20-1; D: TRBD2; size: few
CDR3: CASSLEAGENYEQYF; DNA: TGTGCCAGCAGCTTAGAGGCGGGAGAGAACTACGAGCAGTACTTC; J: TRBJ2-7; V: TRBV7-6; D: TRBD2; size: .
CDR3: CSVAFSGLSAFF; DNA: TGCAGCGTTGCTTTCTCGGGGCTTTCGGCTTTCTTT; J: TRBJ1-1; V: TRBV29-1; D: .; size: .
CDR3: CASSQENGAGEYNEQFF; DNA: TGCGCCAGCAGCCAAGAAAATGGGGCGGGGGAATACAATGAGCAGTTCTTC; J: TRBJ2-1; V: TRBV4-3; D: TRBD2; size: many
CDR3: CSVQGTEAFF; DNA: TGCAGCGTACAGGGGACTGAAGCTTTCTTT; J: TRBJ1-1; V: TRBV29-1; D: TRBD1; size: .
CDR3: CASSPGRTDYGYTF; DNA: TGTGCCAGCAGCCCCGGGAGGACGGACTATGGCTACACCTTC; J: TRBJ1-2; V: TRBV13; D: .; size: .
CDR3: CASSHWDGNTEAFF; DNA: TGTGCCAGCAGCCACTGGGACGGCAACACTGAAGCTTTCTTT; J: TRBJ1-1; V: TRBV3-1; D: .; size: .
CDR3: CASRSDGRYNEQFF; DNA: TGTGCCAGCAGATCGGACGGCCGATACAATGAGCAGTTCTTC; J: TRBJ2-1; V: TRBV2; D: .; size: .
CDR3: CASSFQAGVTDTQYF; DNA: TGTGCCAGCAGTTTCCAGGCGGGAGTCACAGATACGCAGTATTTT; J: TRBJ2-3; V: TRBV12-3/TRBV12-4; D: TRBD2; size: many
CDR3: CASNFGTSASYNEQFF; DNA: TGTGCCAGCAACTTTGGAACTAGCGCCTCCTACAATGAGCAGTTCTTC; J: TRBJ2-1; V: TRBV5-6; D: TRBD2; size: .
CDR3: CASSPTGVRSPLHF; DNA: TGTGCCAGCAGTCCGACAGGGGTGAGGTCACCCCTCCACTTT; J: TRBJ1-6; V: TRBV12-3/TRBV12-4; D: TRBD1; size: .
CDR3: CASSRMDRGETEAFF; DNA: TGTGCCAGCAGTAGAATGGACAGGGGGGAAACTGAAGCTTTCTTT; J: TRBJ1-1; V: TRBV25-1; D: TRBD1; size: few
CDR3: CASSSRQDEQYF; DNA: TGCGCCAGCAGCTCACGACAGGACGAGCAGTACTTC; J: TRBJ2-7; V: TRBV4-1; D: .; size: few
CDR3: CASSFRIPGVEQYF; DNA: TGCGCCAGCAGCTTTCGGATCCCAGGGGTCGAGCAGTACTTC; J: TRBJ2-7; V: TRBV5-1; D: .; size: many
CDR3: CASRRGPLLTQYF; DNA: TGTGCCAGCAGGCGAGGGCCTCTTCTTACGCAGTATTTT; J: TRBJ2-3; V: TRBV12-3/TRBV12-4; D: .; size: .
CDR3: CASTPEGVREKLFF; DNA: TGTGCCAGCACCCCCGAAGGGGTCCGGGAAAAACTGTTTTTT; J: TRBJ1-4; V: TRBV12-3/TRBV12-4; D: .; size: many
CDR3: CASSQEVGRNTEAFF; DNA: TGTGCCAGCAGCCAAGAGGTGGGCAGGAACACTGAAGCTTTCTTT; J: TRBJ1-1; V: TRBV3-1; D: .; size: few
CDR3: CSARGRHASGANVLTF; DNA: TGCAGTGCTAGGGGAAGACATGCCTCTGGGGCCAACGTCCTGACTTTC; J: TRBJ2-6; V: TRBV20-1; D: .; size: few
CDR3: CSARDGVNTEAFF; DNA: TGCAGTGCTAGAGATGGGGTGAACACTGAAGCTTTCTTT; J: TRBJ1-1; V: TRBV20-1; D: .; size: few
CDR3: CASSLALIGSQPQHF; DNA: TGTGCCAGCAGCTTAGCGCTTATTGGTAGTCAGCCCCAGCATTTT; J: TRBJ1-5; V: TRBV7-8; D: .; size: few
CDR3: CATSPGTSGGTDTQYF; DNA: TGTGCCACCAGCCCAGGGACTAGCGGGGGCACAGATACGCAGTATTTT; J: TRBJ2-3; V: TRBV15; D: TRBD2; size: .
CDR3: CATRDHWGGNTIYF; DNA: TGCGCCACGAGGGACCACTGGGGTGGAAACACCATATATTTT; J: TRBJ1-3; V: TRBV29-1; D: .; size: many
CDR3: CASSYREIGTEAFF; DNA: TGTGCCAGCAGTTATAGGGAAATCGGCACTGAAGCTTTCTTT; J: TRBJ1-1; V: TRBV6-5; D: .; size: .
CDR3: CASSVEPQAPLEGYTF; DNA: TGTGCCAGCAGCGTGGAACCACAGGCGCCCCTTGAGGGCTACACCTTC; J: TRBJ1-2; V: TRBV9; D: .; size: few
CDR3: CSARDPSGITDTQYF; DNA: TGCAGTGCTAGAGATCCTAGCGGGATCACAGATACGCAGTATTTT; J: TRBJ2-3; V: TRBV20-1; D: TRBD2; size: .
CDR3: CASSTLMSGHEQYF; DNA: TGTGCCAGCAGTACCCTCATGTCGGGCCACGAGCAGTACTTC; J: TRBJ2-7; V: TRBV28; D: .; size: many